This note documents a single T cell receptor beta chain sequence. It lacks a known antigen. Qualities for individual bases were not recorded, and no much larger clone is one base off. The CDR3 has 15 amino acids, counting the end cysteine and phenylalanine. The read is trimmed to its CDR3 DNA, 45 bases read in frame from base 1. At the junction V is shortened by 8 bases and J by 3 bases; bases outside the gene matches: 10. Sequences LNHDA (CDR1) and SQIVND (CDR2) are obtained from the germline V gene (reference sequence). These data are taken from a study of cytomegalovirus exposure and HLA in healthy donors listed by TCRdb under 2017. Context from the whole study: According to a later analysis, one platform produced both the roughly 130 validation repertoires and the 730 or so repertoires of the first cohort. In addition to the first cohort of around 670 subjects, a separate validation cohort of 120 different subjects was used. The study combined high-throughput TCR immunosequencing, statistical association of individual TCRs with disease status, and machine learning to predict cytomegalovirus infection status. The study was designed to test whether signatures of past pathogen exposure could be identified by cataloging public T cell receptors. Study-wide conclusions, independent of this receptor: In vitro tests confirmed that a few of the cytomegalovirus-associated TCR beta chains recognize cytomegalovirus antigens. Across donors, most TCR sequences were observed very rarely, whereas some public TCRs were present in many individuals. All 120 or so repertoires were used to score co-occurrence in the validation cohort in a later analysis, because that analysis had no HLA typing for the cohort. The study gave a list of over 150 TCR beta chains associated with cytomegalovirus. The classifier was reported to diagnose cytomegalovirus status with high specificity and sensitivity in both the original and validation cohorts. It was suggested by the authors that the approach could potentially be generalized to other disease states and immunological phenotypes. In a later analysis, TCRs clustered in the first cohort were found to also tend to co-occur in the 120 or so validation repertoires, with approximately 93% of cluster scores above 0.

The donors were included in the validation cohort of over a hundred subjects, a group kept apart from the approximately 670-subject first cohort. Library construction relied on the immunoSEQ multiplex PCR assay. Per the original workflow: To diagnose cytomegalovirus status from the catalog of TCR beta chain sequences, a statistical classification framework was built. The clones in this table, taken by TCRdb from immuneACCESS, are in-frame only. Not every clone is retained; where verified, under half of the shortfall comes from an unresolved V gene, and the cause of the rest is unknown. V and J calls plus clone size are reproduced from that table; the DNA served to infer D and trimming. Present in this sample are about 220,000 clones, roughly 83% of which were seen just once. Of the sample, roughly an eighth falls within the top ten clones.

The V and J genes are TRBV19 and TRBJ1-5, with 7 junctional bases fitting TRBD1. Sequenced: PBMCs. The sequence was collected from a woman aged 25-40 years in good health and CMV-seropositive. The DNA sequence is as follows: TGTGCCAGTGGGGCGAGGACAGGTCTCAATCAGCCCCAGCATTTT. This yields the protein CASGARTGLNQPQHF.